What follows is one T cell receptor (beta chain) and its context. This sample is drawn from a study of shared clonotypes between healthy human individuals. V dropped 4 bases and J dropped 10 bases, with 19 bases sitting between them. The CDR3 contains 14 residues. Germline CDR1 is MNHNS and CDR2 is SASEGT. TCRdb's copy holds only in-frame clones and misses some; the assay was immunoSEQ multiplex PCR. The sample comprises approximately 720,000 clones, about 78% of which are singletons, and 1.8% rests with the top ten. The receptor's source is a woman in her twenties or thirties in good health. The V and J genes are TRBV6-1 and TRBJ1-1, with D tentatively TRBD1 (5 bases). Sample: memory CD4+ T cells sorted from blood. Subset denoted: CD45RA-negative fraction. The CDR3: CASSAPETTQGAFF. In DNA, the CDR3 is TGTGCCAGCAGTGCCCCCGAGACAACTCAGGGAGCTTTCTTT.